This entry concerns a single T cell receptor (beta chain). Its specificity is unknown. PCR amplification relied on 60 Vbeta primers (plus 13 Jbeta primers). TCRdb's copy holds only in-frame clones and misses some; the assay was immunoSEQ multiplex PCR. This table holds approximately 150,000 clones, roughly 74% found once. These data belong to a study of cytomegalovirus exposure and HLA in healthy donors. Study details: Of 350 to 400 genotyped donors, roughly 76% grouped in the Caucasian-associated ancestry cluster. Study-wide results and caveats: Most TCR sequences were seen very rarely across donors, but some public TCRs occurred in many. Later analysis suggested links between common viral pathogens and several top significant clusters.

Looked up from germline, CDR1 is LGHNA and CDR2 is YNFKEQ. J gave up 3 bases and V 4 bases, and 4 bases lay outside the gene matches. The CDR3 consists of 14 residues. The origin of this receptor is a male donor in good health and CMV-seronegative. This chain uses TRBV4-2 with TRBJ1-1; 8 nucleotides match TRBD1. Source material: PBMCs. The CDR3 DNA reads as TGTGCCAGCAGCCCAGGGGGCCAGGACACTGAAGCTTTCTTT. Translation gives CASSPGGQDTEAFF.